This T cell receptor (beta chain) was documented in a study of blood T cell repertoires in COVID-19. As for the study in general: The United States, Italy and Spain provided the acute and convalescent COVID-19 samples. The cDNA or gDNA used as material had been derived from T cells, B-cell-depleted T cells, or PBMCs.

CDR1 and CDR2 (germline): KGHSH, LQKENI. J lost 3 bases, V lost 4 bases, and 6 bases had no gene match. This CDR3 has 15 amino acids. In the original processing: It was from reference gene primer amplification that nucleated cell counts were estimated. Libraries were prepared by immunoSEQ multiplex PCR; TCRdb keeps only in-frame clonotypes and omits some of them. V, J and clone size reflect that table, while D and trimming were determined from the DNA. This table holds 200,000 to 300,000 clones, roughly 88% found once. Sequenced material: peripheral blood. This sequence joins TRBV18 and TRBJ2-1; 7 bases are a match to TRBD2. This clonotype was obtained from a woman in her 30s with acute or convalescent COVID-19. The CDR3 nucleotides are TGTGCCAGCTCACGCGACCGGGACTACTACAATGAGCAGTTCTTC. It encodes CASSRDRDYYNEQFF.